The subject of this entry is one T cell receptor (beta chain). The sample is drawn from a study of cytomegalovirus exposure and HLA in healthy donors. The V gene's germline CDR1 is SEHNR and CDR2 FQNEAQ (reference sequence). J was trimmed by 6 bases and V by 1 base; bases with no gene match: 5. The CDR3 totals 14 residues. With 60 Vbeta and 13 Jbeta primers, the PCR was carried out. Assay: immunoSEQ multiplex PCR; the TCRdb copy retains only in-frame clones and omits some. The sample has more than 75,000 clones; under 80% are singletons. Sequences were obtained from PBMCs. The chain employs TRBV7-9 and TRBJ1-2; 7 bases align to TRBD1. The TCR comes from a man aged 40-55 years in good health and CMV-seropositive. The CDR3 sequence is CASSLGSTGNGYTF. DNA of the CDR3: TGTGCCAGCAGCTTAGGGTCGACAGGGAATGGCTACACCTTC.